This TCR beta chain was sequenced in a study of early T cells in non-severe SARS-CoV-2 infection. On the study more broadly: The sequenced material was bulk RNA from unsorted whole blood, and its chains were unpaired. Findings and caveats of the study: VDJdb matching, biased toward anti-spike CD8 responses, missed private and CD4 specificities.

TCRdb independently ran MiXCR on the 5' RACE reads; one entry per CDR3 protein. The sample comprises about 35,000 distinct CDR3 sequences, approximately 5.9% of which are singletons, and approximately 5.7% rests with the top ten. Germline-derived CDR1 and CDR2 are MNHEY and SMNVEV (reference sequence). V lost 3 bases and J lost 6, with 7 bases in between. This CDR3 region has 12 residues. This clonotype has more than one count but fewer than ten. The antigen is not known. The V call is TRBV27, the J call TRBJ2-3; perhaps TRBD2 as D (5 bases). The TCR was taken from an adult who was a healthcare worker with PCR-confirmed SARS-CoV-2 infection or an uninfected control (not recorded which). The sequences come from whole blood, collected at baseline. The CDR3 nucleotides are TGTGCCAGCAGTTTTCGCGGGGATACGCAGTATTTT. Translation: CASSFRGDTQYF.